This record concerns one T cell receptor (beta chain) sequence. Its antigen is still unknown. V was trimmed by 1 base and J by 5 bases, leaving 12 bases between them. CDR1 SGHTA and CDR2 FQGNSA come from the germline V gene. This CDR3 is 14 amino acids long. This specimen belongs to a study of shared clonotypes between healthy human individuals. Findings and limits, study-wide: Naive subsets, compared against memory subsets, generally had larger estimated richness values.

TCRdb keeps only in-frame clones here, not all; method: immunoSEQ multiplex PCR. Among about 1.1 million clones listed, around 82% were seen once. The sample comprised memory CD4+ T cells from PBMCs. Subset meaning: CD45RA-negative fraction. This clonotype was obtained from a man aged 18 to 29 in good health. Some clones in this sample may be carry-over from other donors' samples. The J gene is TRBJ2-7, the V gene TRBV7-2, with D perhaps matching TRBD2 (6 bases). Written as DNA, the CDR3 is TGTGCCAGCAGCTTAGAATGGGGACTTAACGAGCAGTACTTC. Residues: CASSLEWGLNEQYF. The full variable domain, its missing parts supplied by reference TRBV7-2 and TRBJ2-7, is GAGVSQSPSNKVTEKGKDVELRCDPISGHTALYWYRQSLGQGLEFLIYFQGNSAPDKSGLPSDRFSAERTGGSVSTLTIQRTQQEDSAVYLCASSLEWGLNEQYFGPGTRLTVT.